Listed below are T cell receptor beta chains from one sample, sequenced in a study of blood T cell repertoires in COVID-19. Sequencing used immunoSEQ multiplex PCR; TCRdb keeps in-frame clones, though not all of them. The profile shows 52,000 or so clones, more than 75% of them singletons. The sample taken for sequencing was peripheral blood. These receptor sequences come from a human donor in a cohort sampled during active COVID-19. Both conserved end residues are part of each CDR3. D genes are given only for firm matches. Rows give clone size only sometimes, using once, few, many, or a class for an expanded clone.

clone size	V gene	J gene	D gene	CDR3 protein	CDR3 DNA
.	TRBV19	TRBJ2-1	TRBD1	CASSTREGQASSYNEQFF	TGTGCCAGTAGTACCCGCGAAGGACAGGCTAGCTCCTACAATGAGCAGTTCTTC
few	TRBV6-6	TRBJ2-1	TRBD2	CASSQALAGGPGEQFF	TGTGCCAGCAGCCAAGCCCTAGCGGGAGGGCCAGGGGAGCAGTTCTTC
.	TRBV3-1/TRBV3-2	TRBJ2-1	.	CASSHGGFGGEQFF	TGTGCCAGCAGCCATGGAGGATTCGGAGGTGAGCAGTTCTTC
.	TRBV28	TRBJ2-5	.	CASRAGEVETQYF	TGTGCCAGCAGGGCAGGGGAAGTCGAGACCCAGTACTTC
.	TRBV18	TRBJ2-5	TRBD2	CASSWTSGKQETQYF	TGTGCCAGCTCGTGGACTAGCGGCAAACAAGAGACCCAGTACTTC
.	TRBV27	TRBJ2-5	TRBD2	CASSSDRAGGMETQYF	TGTGCCAGCAGTTCAGACAGGGCGGGGGGGATGGAGACCCAGTACTTC
.	TRBV6-5	TRBJ1-2	.	CASSSQGSYGYTF	TGTGCCAGCAGTAGCCAGGGGAGCTATGGCTACACCTTC
few	TRBV7-9	TRBJ2-2	.	CASSFSANTGELFF	TGTGCCAGCAGCTTTAGCGCGAACACCGGGGAGCTGTTTTTT
.	TRBV28	TRBJ2-1	TRBD1	CASGTGGKNEQFF	TGTGCCAGCGGCACAGGGGGTAAGAATGAGCAGTTCTTC
few	TRBV7-9	TRBJ1-2	.	CASSTSGTRDGYTF	TGTGCCAGCAGCACCAGCGGGACACGGGATGGCTACACCTTC
.	TRBV6-5	TRBJ2-7	.	CATKTPTGTYEQYF	TGTGCCACTAAAACCCCCACAGGGACCTACGAGCAGTACTTC
.	TRBV18	TRBJ2-1	TRBD1	CASSPGPQGEFQSYNEQFF	TGTGCCAGCTCACCAGGGCCGCAGGGGGAATTCCAAAGCTACAATGAGCAGTTCTTC
.	TRBV7-8	TRBJ1-1	.	CASSLAGKRTEAFF	TGTGCCAGCAGCTTAGCGGGTAAGCGGACGGAAGCTTTCTTT
.	TRBV18	TRBJ2-3	TRBD2	CASSPPGTSGTDTQYF	TGTGCCAGCTCACCACCCGGGACTAGCGGCACAGATACGCAGTATTTT
.	TRBV6-5	TRBJ1-4	TRBD1	CASRDRVANEKLFF	TGTGCCAGCAGGGACAGGGTAGCTAATGAAAAACTGTTTTTT
.	TRBV6-5	TRBJ2-5	.	CASSYRGPGPQETQYF	TGTGCCAGCAGTTACAGGGGCCCAGGCCCCCAAGAGACCCAGTACTTC
few	TRBV19	TRBJ1-2	TRBD1	CASSIGDRGSSGYTF	TGTGCCAGTAGTATTGGGGACAGGGGGAGTAGTGGCTACACCTTC
.	TRBV7-9	TRBJ2-5	.	CASSLAGGETQYF	TGTGCCAGCAGCTTAGCAGGGGGAGAGACCCAGTACTTC
.	TRBV2	TRBJ1-5	.	CASSEWGVSNQPQHF	TGTGCCAGCAGTGAATGGGGGGTTAGCAATCAGCCCCAGCATTTT
.	TRBV27	TRBJ2-3	.	CASSYKAADTQYF	TGTGCCAGCAGTTATAAAGCGGCAGATACGCAGTATTTT
.	TRBV18	TRBJ2-7	TRBD2	CASSKGTSGTLSYEQYF	TGTGCCAGCTCGAAAGGTACTAGCGGAACTCTCTCCTACGAGCAGTACTTC
.	TRBV5-1	TRBJ1-1	TRBD1	CASSFPGQMNTEAFF	TGCGCCAGCAGCTTCCCGGGACAGATGAACACTGAAGCTTTCTTT
few	TRBV7-9	TRBJ2-7	.	CASSLRGRGLDEQYF	TGTGCCAGCAGCTTACGAGGGAGAGGCCTAGACGAGCAGTACTTC
.	TRBV29-1	TRBJ2-7	TRBD1	CSVRDRVDEQYF	TGCAGCGTCCGGGACAGGGTAGACGAGCAGTACTTC